The 25 T cell receptor beta chains below were found in one sample sequenced in a study of blood T cell repertoires in COVID-19. Sequenced by immunoSEQ multiplex PCR; TCRdb stores in-frame clones only, minus some. The sample shows around 230,000 clones, approximately 82% of them seen only once. Sequencing was done on a sample of peripheral blood. These receptors were taken from a woman in her seventies with active or convalescent COVID-19.

The genes are TRBV3-1 (or the pseudogene TRBV3-2) and TRBJ2-2; a weak D match, TRBD1 (6 bases). The V and J ends lost 3 bases and 2 bases respectively, with 10 bases between them. Germline CDR1 and CDR2: LGHDT and YNNKEL (reference sequence). This CDR3 is 15 amino acids long. The CDR3 coding sequence is TGTGCCAGCAGCCACCGGACAGAAAACACCGGGGAGCTGTTTTTT. Protein sequence: CASSHRTENTGELFF.

V and J are TRBV4-3 and TRBJ2-7; D may be TRBD2 (5 bases). The CDR3 is 14 residues long. CDR1 and CDR2 (germline): LGHNA, YSLEER. V lost 0 bases to trimming and J lost 4 bases, with 10 bases between them. CDR3 nucleotide sequence: TGCGCCAGCAGCCAAGATCAAGGGAGATACGAGCAGTACTTC. It specifies CASSQDQGRYEQYF.

This CDR3 is CATSRERWSDTQYF. The DNA for the CDR3 is TGTGCCACCAGCAGAGAGAGGTGGAGTGATACGCAGTATTTT. This chain joins TRBV15 and TRBJ2-3; D is unresolved. This CDR3 contains 14 residues. Trimming removed 0 bases from V and 6 bases from J, with 10 bases in between. The germline V gene encodes CDR1 LNHNV and CDR2 YYDKDF (reference sequence).

The rearrangement links TRBV11-3 to TRBJ2-3; the D gene is possibly TRBD1 (6 bases). The CDR3 extends over 13 amino acids. V was clipped by 2 bases and J by 4 bases, with 7 bases between them. The germline gives CDR1 SGHNT, CDR2 YENEEA. CDR3 bases: TGTGCCAGCAGCTTACAGGGGCCAGATACGCAGTATTTT. Its translation is CASSLQGPDTQYF.

This chain links TRBV19 with TRBJ1-6; D remains ambiguous. V lost 1 base, J lost 8 bases, and 9 bases lay in between. Looked up from germline, CDR1 is LNHDA and CDR2 is SQIVND (reference sequence). CDR3 length: 14 amino acids. CDR3 DNA: TGTGCCAGTAGTATAGGCGAGTACGATTCACCCCTCCACTTT. The encoded protein is CASSIGEYDSPLHF. Supplemented by reference TRBV19 and TRBJ1-6, the full variable domain reads DGGITQSPKYLFRKEGQNVTLSCEQNLNHDAMYWYRQDPGQGLRLIYYSQIVNDFQKGDIAEGYSVSREKKESFPLTVTSAQKNPTAFYLCASSIGEYDSPLHFGNGTRLTVT.

This rearrangement joins TRBV6-2 or TRBV6-3 to TRBJ2-1, with TRBD1 identical over 7 bases. Germline V gene sequence: CDR1 MNHEY, CDR2 SVGEGT. The CDR3 runs 13 residues. V shed 4 bases and J 9 bases; nucleotides not matched to a gene: 6. The CDR3 sequence is CASSWTGKAEQFF. The CDR3 coding sequence is TGTGCCAGCAGTTGGACAGGCAAGGCTGAGCAGTTCTTC.

The chain uses TRBV19 and TRBJ2-2, with D tentatively TRBD1 (6 bases). This CDR3 is 17 amino acids long. V was clipped by 5 bases and J by 0 bases, with 16 bases between them. Germline lookup yields CDR1 LNHDA and CDR2 SQIVND (reference sequence). The CDR3, as DNA: TGTGCCAGTAGTTCCGGGACCGGGACAACGAACACCGGGGAGCTGTTTTTT. Residues: CASSSGTGTTNTGELFF. The full variable domain, in which reference TRBV19 and TRBJ2-2 provide the parts outside the CDR3, is DGGITQSPKYLFRKEGQNVTLSCEQNLNHDAMYWYRQDPGQGLRLIYYSQIVNDFQKGDIAEGYSVSREKKESFPLTVTSAQKNPTAFYLCASSSGTGTTNTGELFFGEGSRLTVL.

The J gene is TRBJ2-7, the V gene TRBV5-1; 9 nucleotides align to TRBD1. The V gene end was trimmed by 4 bases and the J gene end by 7 bases; junction bases not matched to a gene: 9. Germline CDR1 reads SGHRS; CDR2 reads YFSETQ. This CDR3 region has 14 residues. CDR3 bases: TGCGCCAGCAGCAGGGGACAGGGTTTGGTGGAGCAGTACTTC. Translating it yields CASSRGQGLVEQYF.

The rearrangement uses TRBV21-1 and TRBJ2-2; TRBD2 is taken as the D call from the table, unchecked against the DNA. TRBV21-1 is listed as a pseudogene. The CDR3 is 14 amino acids. CDR3 residues: CASSKKRNTGELFF. In DNA form, the CDR3 reads TGTGCCAGCAGCAAAAAGAGAAACACCGGGGAGCTGTTTTTT.

The chain recombines TRBV6-5 with TRBJ2-7; 8 nucleotides line up with TRBD1. CDR1 is MNHEY and CDR2 is SVGAGI in the germline V gene. With 5 bases clipped from V and 5 bases from J, the junction kept 8 bases outside the gene matches. The CDR3 length is 14 residues. The chain's CDR3 is CASSPDRGRNEQYF. In DNA form, the CDR3 reads TGTGCCAGCAGTCCCGACAGGGGAAGGAACGAGCAGTACTTC.

The chain uses TRBV6-6 and TRBJ2-6; a possible D gene is TRBD2 (5 bases). V was trimmed by 8 bases and J by 0 bases, leaving 11 bases between them. From germline, CDR1 is MNHNY and CDR2 SVGAGI (reference sequence). The CDR3 runs 15 residues. CDR3 sequence (DNA): TGTGCCAGCGGACTGGACTTCTCTGGGGCCAACGTCCTGACTTTC. It codes for CASGLDFSGANVLTF.

The chain recombines TRBV7-8 with TRBJ2-7, with 9 bases matching TRBD1. V shed 6 bases and J 4 bases; nucleotides not matched to a gene: 7. Per the germline V gene, CDR1 is SGHVS and CDR2 is FQNEAQ. This CDR3 spans 14 amino acids. CDR3 residues: CASSLTGGLYEQYF. The CDR3, as DNA: TGTGCCAGCAGTCTGACAGGGGGTCTTTACGAGCAGTACTTC. The variable domain in full, with the rest retrieved from reference TRBV7-8 and TRBJ2-7, is GAGVSQSPRYKVAKRGQDVALRCDPISGHVSLFWYQQALGQGPEFLTYFQNEAQLDKSGLPSDRFFAERPEGSVSTLKIQRTQQEDSAVYLCASSLTGGLYEQYFGPGTRLTVT.

V usage is TRBV2 and J usage is TRBJ1-2, with 8 bases matching TRBD1. Germline V lookup: CDR1 SNHLY, CDR2 FYNNEI. The CDR3 is made up of 14 amino acids. The V and J ends lost 4 bases and 3 bases, in that order; junction bases with no gene match: 4. The CDR3: CASSGGTGHYGYTF. Here the CDR3 DNA reads TGTGCCAGCAGTGGGGGGACAGGCCACTATGGCTACACCTTC.

J is TRBJ2-6 and V is TRBV28; no reliable D call. The CDR3 has 14 amino acids. V lost 7 bases and J 0 bases, leaving 7 bases between the germline ends. CDR1 and CDR2 from the germline V gene are MDHEN and SYDVKM. CDR3 protein: CASTVNSGANVLTF. CDR3 coding DNA: TGTGCCAGCACCGTAAACTCTGGGGCCAACGTCCTGACTTTC.

The chain carries TRBV5-1 and TRBJ2-3; 10 nucleotides line up with TRBD2. The CDR3 length is 15 residues. Germline V gene sequence: CDR1 SGHRS, CDR2 YFSETQ. V was clipped by 4 bases and J by 6 bases; unmatched bases: 8. CDR3 sequence: CASSPASGRMDTQYF. In DNA form, the CDR3 reads TGCGCCAGCAGCCCAGCTAGCGGGAGAATGGATACGCAGTATTTT.

The rearrangement uses TRBV13 and TRBJ1-5; TRBD1 matches 7 bases. Germline CDR1 reads PRHDT; CDR2 reads FYEKMQ (reference sequence). The CDR3 has 19 amino acids. V was clipped by 5 bases and J by 0 bases; unmatched bases: 16. CDR3 DNA: TGTGCCAGCAGCGCTTGGGAGCGTTGGCAGGGGGATAGCAATCAGCCCCAGCATTTT. Encoded protein: CASSAWERWQGDSNQPQHF.

This chain uses TRBV30 with TRBJ1-5, with TRBD1 matching 8 bases. V shed 1 base, J shed 4 bases, and the junction held 3 bases outside the gene matches. From germline, CDR1 is GTSNPN and CDR2 SVGIG (reference sequence). CDR3 length equals 14 residues. The CDR3 coding sequence is TGTGCCTGGAGTGGAGGACAGGGTAATCAGCCCCAGCATTTT. Its translation is CAWSGGQGNQPQHF.

The chain carries TRBV5-5 and TRBJ1-1; TRBD1 is a possible D gene (6 bases). Trimming left V 4 bases short and J 9 bases short, with 16 bases between. The CDR3 is made up of 13 amino acids. Germline CDR1 reads SGHKS; CDR2 reads YYEKEE (reference sequence). In DNA, the CDR3 is TGTGCCAGCAGCGGGGGGGACATAAGGCAAGCTTTCTTT. Amino acids: CASSGGDIRQAFF.

The chain uses TRBV7-2 and TRBJ2-7, with TRBD1 matching over 7 bases. Germline CDR1 and CDR2: SGHTA and FQGNSA. After removal of 6 bases from V and 2 bases from J, the junction contained 7 bases not matched to a gene. This CDR3 has 14 amino acids. The CDR3 sequence is CASSPRGGAYEQYF. As DNA, the CDR3 is TGTGCCAGCAGTCCTCGAGGGGGCGCCTACGAGCAGTACTTC.

This chain uses TRBV7-2 with TRBJ2-7, with D perhaps TRBD1 (5 bases). This CDR3 is built from 15 residues. In germline, CDR1 is SGHTA, CDR2 FQGNSA. V dropped 6 bases and J dropped 1 base, with 16 bases sitting between them. CDR3 amino acids: CASSETGELSYEQYF. The CDR3 DNA reads TGTGCCAGCAGTGAAACAGGCGAACTATCCTACGAGCAGTACTTC.

The table lists this clone with a few counts. This chain joins TRBV12-3 or TRBV12-4 and TRBJ1-6; no clear D. This CDR3 spans 11 amino acids. Trimming left V 6 bases short and J 7 bases short, with 4 bases between. CDR3 coding DNA: TGTGCCAGCAGGAGGAATTCACCCCTCCACTTT. Protein sequence: CASRRNSPLHF.

The chain couples TRBV5-4 to TRBJ1-3; 10 nucleotides match TRBD1. The CDR3 length is 16 residues. Germline-derived CDR1 and CDR2 are SGHNT and YYREEE (reference sequence). The junction had 4 bases not matched to a gene; V was cut back by 0 bases and J by 4 bases. The CDR3 region is CASSLGQGAQGNTIYF. CDR3 in DNA: TGTGCCAGCAGCTTGGGACAGGGGGCGCAAGGAAACACCATATATTTT.

This clone was counted between two and nine times. CDR3 bases: TGTGCCTGGGCCGTGGACAGGGGGAATGGCTACACCTTC. This encodes CAWAVDRGNGYTF. The V gene is TRBV30, the J gene TRBJ1-2; 10 positions match TRBD1. The length of the CDR3 is 13 residues. Germline CDR1 reads GTSNPN; CDR2 reads SVGIG (reference sequence). With V trimmed by 5 bases and J by 6 bases, 6 bases remained unmatched.

The genes are TRBV28 and TRBJ1-2; tentative D call: TRBD1 (5 bases). This CDR3 has 14 amino acids. V lost 3 bases and J 4 bases, leaving 12 bases between the germline ends. The germline gives CDR1 MDHEN, CDR2 SYDVKM. CDR3 amino acids: CASSFSVQGYGYTF. CDR3 DNA: TGTGCCAGCAGTTTTAGTGTTCAGGGCTATGGCTACACCTTC.

J is TRBJ2-5 and V is TRBV3-1 (or the pseudogene TRBV3-2); TRBD1 is a possible D gene (5 bases). The ends were cut back, 6 bases at V and 2 bases at J, with 10 bases in the middle. The CDR3 covers 13 residues. CDR1 and CDR2 (germline): LGHDT, YNNKEL (reference sequence). The CDR3, as DNA: TGTGCCAGCAGTCCAGGGTATCAAGAGACCCAGTACTTC. It yields the protein CASSPGYQETQYF.